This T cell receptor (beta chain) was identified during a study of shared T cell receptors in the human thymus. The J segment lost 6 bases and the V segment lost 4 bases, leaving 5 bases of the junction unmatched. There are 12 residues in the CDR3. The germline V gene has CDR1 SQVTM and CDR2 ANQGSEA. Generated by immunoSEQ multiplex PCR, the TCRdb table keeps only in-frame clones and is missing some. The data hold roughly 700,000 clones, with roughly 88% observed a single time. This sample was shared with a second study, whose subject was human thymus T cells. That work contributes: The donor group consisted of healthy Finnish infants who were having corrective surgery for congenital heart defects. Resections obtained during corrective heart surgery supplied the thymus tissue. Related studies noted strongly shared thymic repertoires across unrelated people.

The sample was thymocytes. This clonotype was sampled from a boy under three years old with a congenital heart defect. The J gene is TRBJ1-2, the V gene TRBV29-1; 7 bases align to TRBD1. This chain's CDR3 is CSVVSDRDGYTF. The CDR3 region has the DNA TGCAGCGTTGTGTCTGACAGGGATGGCTACACCTTC.